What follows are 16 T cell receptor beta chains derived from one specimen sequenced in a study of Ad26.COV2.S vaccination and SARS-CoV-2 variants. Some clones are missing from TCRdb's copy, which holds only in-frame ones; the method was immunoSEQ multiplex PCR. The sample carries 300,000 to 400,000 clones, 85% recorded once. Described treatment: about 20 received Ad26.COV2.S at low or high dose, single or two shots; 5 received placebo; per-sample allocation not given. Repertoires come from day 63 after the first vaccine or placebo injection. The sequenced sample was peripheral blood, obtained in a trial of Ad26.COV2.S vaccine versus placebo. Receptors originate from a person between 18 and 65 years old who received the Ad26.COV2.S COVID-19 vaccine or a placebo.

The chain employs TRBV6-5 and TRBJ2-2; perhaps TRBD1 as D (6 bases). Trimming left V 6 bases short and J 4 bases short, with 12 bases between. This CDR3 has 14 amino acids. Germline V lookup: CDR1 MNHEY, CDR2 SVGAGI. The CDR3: CASSQRGGTGELFF. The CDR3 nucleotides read TGTGCCAGCAGCCAGAGAGGGGGCACCGGGGAGCTGTTTTTT.

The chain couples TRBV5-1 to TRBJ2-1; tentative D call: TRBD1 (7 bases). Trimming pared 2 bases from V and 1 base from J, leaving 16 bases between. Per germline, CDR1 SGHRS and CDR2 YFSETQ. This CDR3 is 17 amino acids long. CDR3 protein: CASSFGGGSRSYNEQFF. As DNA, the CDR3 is TGCGCCAGCAGCTTTGGAGGGGGCAGCCGGTCCTACAATGAGCAGTTCTTC.

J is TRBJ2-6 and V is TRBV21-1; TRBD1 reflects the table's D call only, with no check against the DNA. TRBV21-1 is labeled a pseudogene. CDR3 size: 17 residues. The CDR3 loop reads CASSKARVPSGANVLTF. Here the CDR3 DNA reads TGTGCCAGCAGCAAAGCCAGGGTCCCCTCTGGGGCCAACGTCCTGACTTTC.

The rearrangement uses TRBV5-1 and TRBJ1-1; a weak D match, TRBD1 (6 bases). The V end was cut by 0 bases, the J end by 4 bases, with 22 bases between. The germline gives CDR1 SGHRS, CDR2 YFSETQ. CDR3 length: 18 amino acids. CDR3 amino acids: CASSLEVRRVRGSTEAFF. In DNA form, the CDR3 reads TGCGCCAGCAGCTTGGAGGTTCGGCGGGTCAGGGGATCCACTGAAGCTTTCTTT.

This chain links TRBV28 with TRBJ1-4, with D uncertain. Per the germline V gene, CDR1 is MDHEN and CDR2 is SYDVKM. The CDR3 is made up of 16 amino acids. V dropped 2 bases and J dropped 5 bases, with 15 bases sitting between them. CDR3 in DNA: TGTGCCAGCAGTTTAGGTGGTTGGACGGCGAATGAAAAACTGTTTTTT. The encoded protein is CASSLGGWTANEKLFF.

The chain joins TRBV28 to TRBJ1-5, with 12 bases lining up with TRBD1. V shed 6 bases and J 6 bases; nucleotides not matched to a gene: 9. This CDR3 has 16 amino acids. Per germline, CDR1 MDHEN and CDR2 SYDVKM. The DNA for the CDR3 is TGTGCCAGCAGCTTAACCGGGACAGGGGGCCTTCAGCCCCAGCATTTT. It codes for CASSLTGTGGLQPQHF. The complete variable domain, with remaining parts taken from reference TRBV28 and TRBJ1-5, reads DVKVTQSSRYLVKRTGEKVFLECVQDMDHENMFWYRQDPGLGLRLIYFSYDVKMKEKGDIPEGYSVSREKKERFSLILESASTNQTSMYLCASSLTGTGGLQPQHFGDGTRLSIL.

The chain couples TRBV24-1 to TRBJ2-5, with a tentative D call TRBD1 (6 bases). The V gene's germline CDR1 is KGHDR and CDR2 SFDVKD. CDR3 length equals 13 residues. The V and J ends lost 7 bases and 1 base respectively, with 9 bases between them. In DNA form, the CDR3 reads TGTGCCACCAGCGGACAGAGCCAAGAGACCCAGTACTTC. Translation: CATSGQSQETQYF.

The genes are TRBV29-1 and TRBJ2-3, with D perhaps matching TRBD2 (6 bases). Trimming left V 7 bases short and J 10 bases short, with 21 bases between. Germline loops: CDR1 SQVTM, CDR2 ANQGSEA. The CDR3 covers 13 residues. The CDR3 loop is CSADRGQTRAQYF. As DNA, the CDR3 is TGCAGCGCCGATAGGGGCCAGACTAGGGCGCAGTATTTT.

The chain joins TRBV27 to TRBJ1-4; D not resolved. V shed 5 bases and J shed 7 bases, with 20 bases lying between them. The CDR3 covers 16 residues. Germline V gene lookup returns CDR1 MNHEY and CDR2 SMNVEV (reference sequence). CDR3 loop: CASSGSPGLWGEKLFF. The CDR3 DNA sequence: TGTGCCAGCAGTGGATCTCCAGGCCTCTGGGGTGAAAAACTGTTTTTT.

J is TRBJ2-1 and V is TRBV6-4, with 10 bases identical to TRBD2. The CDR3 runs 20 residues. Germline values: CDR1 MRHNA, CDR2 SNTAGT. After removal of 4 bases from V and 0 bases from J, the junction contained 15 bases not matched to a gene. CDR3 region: CASSAASGGIYLSSYNEQFF. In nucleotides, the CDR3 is TGTGCCAGCAGTGCCGCTAGCGGGGGTATCTATTTAAGCTCCTACAATGAGCAGTTCTTC.

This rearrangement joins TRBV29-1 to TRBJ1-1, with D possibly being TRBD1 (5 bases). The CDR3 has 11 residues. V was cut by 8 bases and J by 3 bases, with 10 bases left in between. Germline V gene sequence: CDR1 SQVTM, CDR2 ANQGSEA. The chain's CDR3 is CSPGGDTEAFF. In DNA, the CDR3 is TGCAGCCCCGGGGGGGACACTGAAGCTTTCTTT.

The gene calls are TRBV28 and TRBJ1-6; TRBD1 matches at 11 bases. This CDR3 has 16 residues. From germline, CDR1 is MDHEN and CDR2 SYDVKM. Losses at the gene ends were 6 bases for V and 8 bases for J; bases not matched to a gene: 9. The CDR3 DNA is TGTGCCAGCAGAATTTTCCCGGGACAGGGGGATTCACCCCTCCACTTT. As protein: CASRIFPGQGDSPLHF.

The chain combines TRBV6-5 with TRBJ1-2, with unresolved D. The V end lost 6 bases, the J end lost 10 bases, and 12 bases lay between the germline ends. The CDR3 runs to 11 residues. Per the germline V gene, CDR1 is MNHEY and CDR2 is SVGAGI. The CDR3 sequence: CASRALVIYTF. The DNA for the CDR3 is TGTGCCAGCAGGGCTTTGGTTATCTACACCTTC.

The CDR3 protein is CASTLGAAQETQYF. Written as DNA, the CDR3 is TGTGCCAGCACCCTTGGGGCCGCTCAAGAGACCCAGTACTTC. This chain joins TRBV6-6 and TRBJ2-5, with D possibly being TRBD1 (5 bases). Germline loops: CDR1 MNHNY, CDR2 SVGAGI (reference sequence). Trimming shortened V by 7 bases and J by 2 bases, and 14 bases separated the two germline ends. This CDR3 is 14 amino acids long.

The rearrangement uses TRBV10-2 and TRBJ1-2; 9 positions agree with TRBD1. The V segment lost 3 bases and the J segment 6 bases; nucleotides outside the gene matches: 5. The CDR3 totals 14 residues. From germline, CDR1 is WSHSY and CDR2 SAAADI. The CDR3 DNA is TGCGCCAGCAGTGAAGGGACAGGGCTGGATGGCTACACCTTC. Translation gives CASSEGTGLDGYTF.

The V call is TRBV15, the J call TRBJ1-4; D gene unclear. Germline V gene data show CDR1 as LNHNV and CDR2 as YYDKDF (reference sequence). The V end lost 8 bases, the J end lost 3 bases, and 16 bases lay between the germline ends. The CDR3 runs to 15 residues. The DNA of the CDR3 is TGTGCCACCCGTCCATCCTCCACCCCTAATGAAAAACTGTTTTTT. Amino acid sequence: CATRPSSTPNEKLFF.